Detailed here is one TCR beta chain. Its antigen is not known. Germline V gene lookup returns CDR1 MDHEN and CDR2 SYDVKM. CDR3 length equals 10 residues. V was trimmed by 8 bases and J by 5 bases, leaving 4 bases between them. Clones were sequenced by immunoSEQ multiplex PCR, and TCRdb holds only the in-frame ones, with some missing. Counted here are around 150,000 clones, roughly 92% occurring once; the ten biggest clones make up approximately 5.4%. This record belongs to a study of T cell responses to AZD1222 COVID-19 vaccine. General study points: Just five to seven people given AZD1222 tested seropositive at baseline. It was only after the peak T cell response that any repertoires were sampled. The donor group comprised mostly white British people and more females; the analysis possibly underestimated clonal diversity. Regions 160-218 and 743-854 dominated among vaccine-associated CD4 TCRs spanning spike.

This sample comprised peripheral blood, obtained on day 0 of AZD1222 vaccination. The clonotype originates from an adult in good health. V and J are TRBV28 and TRBJ1-3, with D unresolved. CDR3 protein: CASGRNTIYF. CDR3 in DNA: TGTGCCAGCGGAAGAAACACCATATATTTT.